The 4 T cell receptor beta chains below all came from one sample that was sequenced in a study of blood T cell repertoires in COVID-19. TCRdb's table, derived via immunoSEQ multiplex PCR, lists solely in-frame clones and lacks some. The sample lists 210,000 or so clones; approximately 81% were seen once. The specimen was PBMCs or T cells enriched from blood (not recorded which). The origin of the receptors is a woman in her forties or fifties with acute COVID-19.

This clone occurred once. The DNA of the CDR3 is TGTGCCAGCAGCTTAGCGGTAGGGGAAGAGGTTTCGAATGAGCAGTTCTTC. This sequence encodes CASSLAVGEEVSNEQFF. This chain connects TRBV7-6 to TRBJ2-1; D might be TRBD1 (5 bases). The ends were cut back, 0 bases at V and 7 bases at J, with 19 bases in the middle. Germline CDR1 and CDR2: SGHVS and FNYEAQ. This CDR3 is built from 17 residues.

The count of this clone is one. The chain's CDR3 is CASSLDWSSYEQYF. CDR3 DNA: TGTGCCAGCAGCTTGGACTGGAGCTCCTACGAGCAGTACTTC. The chain combines TRBV7-2 with TRBJ2-7; D might be TRBD2 (5 bases). CDR3 length: 14 residues. Germline CDR1 is SGHTA and CDR2 is FQGNSA. With 3 bases removed from V and 0 bases from J, the gap between germline ends came to 9 bases.

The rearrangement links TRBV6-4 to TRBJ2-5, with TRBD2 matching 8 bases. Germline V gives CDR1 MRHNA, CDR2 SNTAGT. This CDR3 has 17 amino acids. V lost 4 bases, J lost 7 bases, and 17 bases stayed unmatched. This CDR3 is CASSAKGGTRGWRTQYF. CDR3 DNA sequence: TGTGCCAGCAGTGCAAAGGGCGGGACTAGGGGGTGGAGGACCCAGTACTTC.

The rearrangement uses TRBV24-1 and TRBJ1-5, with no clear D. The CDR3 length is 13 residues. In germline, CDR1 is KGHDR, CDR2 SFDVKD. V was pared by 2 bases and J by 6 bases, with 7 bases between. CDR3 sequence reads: CATSDSGSQPQHF. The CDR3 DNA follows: TGTGCCACCAGTGATTCGGGTAGTCAGCCCCAGCATTTT.